This T cell receptor beta chain appears in the sequencing data of a study of T cell responses to AZD1222 COVID-19 vaccine. Points from the study as a whole: Donors skewed white British and female; clonal diversity was possibly underestimated. Spike-specific TCR breadth and depth went up after people got two AZD1222 doses. No repertoire was sampled before or during the peak T cell response, only after it.

Method: immunoSEQ multiplex PCR; TCRdb's copy keeps in-frame clones and lacks some. This sample has 150,000 or so clones, with roughly nine tenths found just once. Turning to this clone: What it binds is unknown.

Trimming left V 1 base short and J 7 bases short, with 13 bases between. Germline-derived CDR1 and CDR2 are SGHAT and FQNNGV. The CDR3 spans 14 residues. Sequencing was performed on peripheral blood, taken after recovery from COVID-19. This chain joins TRBV11-2 and TRBJ1-1; no clear D gene. This sequence originates from an adult who had recovered from COVID-19. CDR3 in DNA: TGTGCCAGCAGCTTAGTACTACGCGGAGATGAAGCTTTCTTT. It translates to CASSLVLRGDEAFF.